The 14 T cell receptor beta chains below all came from one sample that was sequenced in a study of blood T cells in healthy people across ages. A second PCR, run for about 6 to 11 cycles, used a sample-barcoded 5' primer plus a J-beta primer mix. One entry per CDR3 protein, called by TCRdb with MiXCR from the 5' RACE reads. The sample includes some 1.8 million distinct CDR3 sequences, roughly two fifths of them seen just once. The sample comprised blood. These receptor sequences come from a human donor in good health.

The V gene is TRBV2, the J gene TRBJ2-5; possibly TRBD2 for D (6 bases). This CDR3 contains 14 residues. Germline assignment: CDR1 SNHLY and CDR2 FYNNEI. V was clipped by 8 bases and J by 2 bases, with 15 bases between them. The CDR3, as DNA: TGTGCCAGCGGAGGGAGGCAGGGTCAAGAGACCCAGTACTTC. This sequence encodes CASGGRQGQETQYF. The full variable domain, completed using reference TRBV2 and TRBJ2-5, is EPEVTQTPSHQVTQMGQEVILRCVPISNHLYFYWYRQILGQKVEFLVSFYNNEISEKSEIFDDQFSVERPDGSNFTLKIRSTKLEDSAMYFCASGGRQGQETQYFGPGTRLLVL.

J is TRBJ2-3 and V is TRBV3-1; 7 bases are a match to TRBD1. V lost 3 bases and J lost 0; bases outside the gene matches: 6. CDR3 length: 16 amino acids. The germline CDR1 and CDR2 sequences are LGHDT and YNNKEL (reference sequence). CDR3 sequence (DNA): TGTGCCAGCAGCCAGAGACAGGGCTCTAGCACAGATACGCAGTATTTT. Encoded protein: CASSQRQGSSTDTQYF.

This clonotype was counted a few times. The chain employs TRBV5-6 and TRBJ2-5; TRBD2 aligns across 12 bases. Germline-derived CDR1 and CDR2 are SGHDT and YYEEEE. The J segment lost 1 base and the V segment lost 5 bases, leaving 6 bases of the junction unmatched. The CDR3 runs 16 residues. DNA for the CDR3: TGTGCCAGCAGATTCGGACTAGCGGGGCCCCAAGAGACCCAGTACTTC. Its protein is CASRFGLAGPQETQYF. Drawing the rest from reference TRBV5-6 and TRBJ2-5, the complete variable domain is DAGVTQSPTHLIKTRGQQVTLRCSPKSGHDTVSWYQQALGQGPQFIFQYYEEEERQRGNFPDRFSGHQFPNYSSELNVNALLLGDSALYLCASRFGLAGPQETQYFGPGTRLLVL.

This chain connects TRBV6-5 to TRBJ1-1; D is undetermined. The CDR3 consists of 14 residues. Germline V gives CDR1 MNHEY, CDR2 SVGAGI. The V gene lost 5 bases and the J gene lost 0 bases, with 10 bases spanning the gap. Here the CDR3 reads CASSPRVMNTEAFF. The CDR3 DNA is TGTGCCAGCAGTCCCCGGGTTATGAACACTGAAGCTTTCTTT.

The gene calls are TRBV4-1 and TRBJ2-4, with unresolved D. The end of the DNA is better explained by TRBJ2-7, so the J call may be wrong. This CDR3 contains 14 residues. In germline, CDR1 is MGHRA, CDR2 YSYEKL. The CDR3 DNA is TGCGCCAGCAGCCAAGATGCGGCGACCTACGAGCAGTACTTC. It is translated as CASSQDAATYEQYF.

The V call is TRBV20-1, the J call TRBJ1-5; D ambiguous. Germline V gives CDR1 DFQATT, CDR2 SNEGSKA (reference sequence). Trimming took off 3 bases at V and 0 bases at J, with 15 bases between the two ends. This CDR3 comprises 16 residues. CDR3 loop: CSASAGLAYSNQPQHF. CDR3 DNA: TGCAGTGCTAGCGCCGGCCTCGCCTATAGCAATCAGCCCCAGCATTTT.

This clonotype showed up just a few times. J is TRBJ2-5 and V is TRBV7-2; D is unclear. V shed 4 bases and J shed 3 bases, with 18 bases lying between them. This CDR3 has 16 amino acids. CDR1 and CDR2 from the germline V gene are SGHTA and FQGNSA. In DNA, the CDR3 is TGTGCCAGCAGCTCCCGGACCGGCTGGGATAAAGAGACCCAGTACTTC. Translating gives CASSSRTGWDKETQYF.

The gene calls are TRBV4-3 and TRBJ2-4; D is perhaps TRBD2 (5 bases). V was pared by 3 bases and J by 4 bases, with 19 bases between. CDR3 size: 17 residues. Germline V lookup: CDR1 LGHNA, CDR2 YSLEER. The CDR3 spells CASSQSSPWGDKNIQYF. As DNA, the CDR3 is TGCGCCAGCAGCCAGTCGAGTCCATGGGGAGATAAAAACATTCAGTACTTC.

The V call is TRBV5-1, the J call TRBJ2-7; 9 bases map to TRBD1. The CDR3 is 15 residues long. The V segment lost 3 bases and the J segment 4 bases; nucleotides outside the gene matches: 8. CDR1 and CDR2 (germline): SGHRS, YFSETQ. The CDR3, as DNA: TGCGCCAGCAGCTGGACCGGGACAGGGACTTACGAGCAGTACTTC. Translation: CASSWTGTGTYEQYF.

This clonotype has more than one count but fewer than ten. The chain links TRBV15 to TRBJ1-2; D gene unclear. In germline, CDR1 is LNHNV, CDR2 YYDKDF (reference sequence). The V end lost 3 bases, the J end lost 0 bases, and 11 bases lay between the germline ends. The CDR3 runs 15 residues. The CDR3, as DNA: TGTGCCACCAGCAGGAATCTTGCGACTAACTATGGCTACACCTTC. Protein product: CATSRNLATNYGYTF.

This clonotype was counted between two and nine times. At one end the junction does not follow the germline gene, possibly because of a read error. V and J are TRBV5-1 and TRBJ1-1; perhaps TRBD1 as D (5 bases). The length of the CDR3 is 13 residues. CDR1 and CDR2 from the germline V gene are SGHRS and YFSETQ. In DNA form, the CDR3 reads TGTGCCAGCAGTTGGACACGGAACACTGAAGCTTTCTTT. Translating gives CASSWTRNTEAFF.

The V and J genes are TRBV6-6 and TRBJ2-3, with 7 bases lining up with TRBD1. CDR1 MNHNY and CDR2 SVGAGI come from the germline V gene (reference sequence). CDR3 length: 13 residues. V was clipped by 8 bases and J by 2 bases; unmatched bases: 4. The CDR3 loop reads CASEGGPTDTQYF. CDR3 sequence (DNA): TGTGCCAGCGAAGGGGGCCCCACAGATACGCAGTATTTT.

This rearrangement joins TRBV12-3 or TRBV12-4 to TRBJ2-1; D unresolved. V lost 2 bases to trimming and J lost 4 bases, with 9 bases between them. The CDR3 contains 14 residues. The DNA for the CDR3 is TGTGCCAGCAGTTTATCCAGCCCGTACAATGAGCAGTTCTTC. This gives the protein CASSLSSPYNEQFF.

V gene TRBV20-1 combines with J gene TRBJ1-2; unclear D gene. V was clipped by 0 bases and J by 6 bases, with 14 bases between them. This CDR3 spans 14 amino acids. Germline lookup yields CDR1 DFQATT and CDR2 SNEGSKA (reference sequence). Written as DNA, the CDR3 is TGCAGTGCTAGAGATCCGGCAGGTGATGATGGCTACACCTTC. This codes for CSARDPAGDDGYTF.